This T cell receptor (beta chain) appears in the sequencing data of a study of T cell repertoires in cytomegalovirus infection. Study background: Shared public TCR beta signatures pointed to both CMV infection and a matching HLA type. Regarding the study as a whole: CMV carriers having the relevant HLA were flagged by cumulative public TCR beta family frequency.

This CDR3 spans 16 amino acids. Trimming removed 2 bases from V and 6 bases from J; junction bases left unmatched: 6. In germline, CDR1 is LGHNA, CDR2 YNFKEQ. With regard to this clonotype: Antigen: not known.

TCRdb called the reads again in MiXCR, with one record for every CDR3 protein. The sample records about 490,000 distinct CDR3 sequences, 26% being singletons. The receptor was derived from a human donor in good health (CMV status not recorded). Some clones in this sample may be carry-over from other donors' samples. The sample consisted of PBMCs. This chain links TRBV4-2 with TRBJ2-1; TRBD2 agrees at 11 bases. The CDR3, as DNA: TGTGCCAGCAGCCAACTGACTAGCGGGAAGGTCAATGAGCAGTTCTTC. Its translation: CASSQLTSGKVNEQFF.